This T cell receptor (beta chain) stems from a study of OX40 agonist ivuxolimab in advanced cancers. After removal of 4 bases from V and 5 bases from J, the junction contained 2 bases not matched to a gene. CDR3 length: 13 residues. Germline V gene data show CDR1 as SGHRS and CDR2 as YFSETQ. Profiling relied on immunoSEQ multiplex PCR, and the TCRdb table lists in-frame clones only, not all of them. The sample has 80,000 to 100,000 clones, roughly nine tenths seen once. To note about this clone: Its antigen remains unknown.

Study-level findings and limits: The authors also found low normalized T-cell clonal expansion in some nonresponders.

The specimen comprised CD4+ or CD8+ T cells sorted from blood, sampled in a trial of the OX40 agonist ivuxolimab. This clonotype was sampled from an adult with an advanced solid tumor such as melanoma, head and neck, liver or kidney cancer. This chain links TRBV5-1 with TRBJ2-5, with TRBD1 matching 10 bases. For the CDR3, the DNA is TGCGCCAGCAGCATGGGACAGGGGGAGACCCAGTACTTC. It yields the protein CASSMGQGETQYF.